This TCR beta chain comes out of a study of CD8 T cells in ankylosing spondylitis. As the method for making TCR beta libraries, quantitative 5'-RACE with molecular barcodes was used. Using its own MiXCR run on the 5' RACE reads, TCRdb lists one record per CDR3 protein. Among around 450,000 distinct CDR3 sequences listed, about 25% were seen once. CDR3 length equals 15 residues. J gave up 7 bases and V 4 bases, and 7 bases lay outside the gene matches. CDR1 is SEHNR, CDR2 FQNEAQ, per germline (reference sequence). Study results and caveats: Characteristic of ankylosing spondylitis blood, it appeared, was a TCR beta motif comprising roughly eight highly homologous variants. As reported, disease-linked clones showed significant enrichment in matched ankylosing spondylitis synovial fluid. A subset of motif variants has previously been described in the synovial fluid and blood of reactive arthritis.

Remarks on this clonotype: Its antigen is unidentified.

This receptor was identified in a male donor with ankylosing spondylitis. V gene TRBV7-9 combines with J gene TRBJ2-1, with 10 positions matching TRBD2. The sequencing input was blood, either unsorted or a sorted T cell fraction (not recorded which). This CDR3 is CASSWLAGGTNEQFF. The CDR3 coding sequence is TGTGCCAGCAGCTGGTTAGCGGGAGGTACGAATGAGCAGTTCTTC.